The subject of this entry is one TCR beta chain. Its antigen is not identified. Following a roughly ten-day culture, CD4+ T cells were purified. Two-dose vaccination with either BNT162b2 or mRNA-1273 was given to the participants. Germline V gene sequence: CDR1 SNHLY, CDR2 FYNNEI. V was pared by 3 bases and J by 0 bases, with 7 bases between. The CDR3 contains 14 residues. This specimen belongs to a study of vaccination effects on CD4 cells after COVID-19. Some clones are missing from TCRdb's copy, which holds only in-frame ones; the method was immunoSEQ multiplex PCR. The sample has around 66,000 clones; over 70% are singletons.

The receptor's source is a human donor who received a COVID-19 vaccine. The sample consisted of CD4+ T cells from PBMCs cultured without peptide, taken after COVID-19 vaccination. This sequence joins TRBV2 and TRBJ2-3; no reliable D call. CDR3 amino acids: CASSDRASTDTQYF. The CDR3 DNA follows: TGTGCCAGCAGTGATAGGGCTAGCACAGATACGCAGTATTTT. Variable domain in full (rest from reference TRBV2 and TRBJ2-3): EPEVTQTPSHQVTQMGQEVILRCVPISNHLYFYWYRQILGQKVEFLVSFYNNEISEKSEIFDDQFSVERPDGSNFTLKIRSTKLEDSAMYFCASSDRASTDTQYFGPGTRLTVL.